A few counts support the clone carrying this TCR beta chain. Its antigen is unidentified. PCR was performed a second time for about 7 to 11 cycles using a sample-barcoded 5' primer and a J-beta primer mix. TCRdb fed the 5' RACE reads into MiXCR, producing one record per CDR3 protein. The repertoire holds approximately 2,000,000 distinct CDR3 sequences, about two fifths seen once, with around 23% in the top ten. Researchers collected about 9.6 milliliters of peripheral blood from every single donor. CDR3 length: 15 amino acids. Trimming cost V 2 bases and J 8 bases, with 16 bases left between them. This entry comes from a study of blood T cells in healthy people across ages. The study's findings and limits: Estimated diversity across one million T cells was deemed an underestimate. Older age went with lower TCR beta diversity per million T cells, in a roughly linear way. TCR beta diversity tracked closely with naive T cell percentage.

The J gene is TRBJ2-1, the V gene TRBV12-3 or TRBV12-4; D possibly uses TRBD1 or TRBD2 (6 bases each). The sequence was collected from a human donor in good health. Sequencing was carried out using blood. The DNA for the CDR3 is TGTGCCAGCAGTTTAAGGTCTGGGGGGCCCGATGAGCAGTTCTTC. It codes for CASSLRSGGPDEQFF.